Below, 19 T cell receptor beta chains from the same sample are listed, as sequenced in a study of cytomegalovirus exposure and HLA in healthy donors. The PCR employed 60 Vbeta primers together with 13 Jbeta primers. Profiled with immunoSEQ multiplex PCR; TCRdb holds only in-frame clones, not every one. The repertoire has 210,000 or so clones, around 80% of them found once; the top ten carry about 0.22%. The sample taken for sequencing was PBMCs. All receptors derive from a girl aged 2-10 years in good health and CMV-seronegative.

The chain joins TRBV9 to TRBJ1-2; maybe TRBD1 (5 bases). The germline V gene encodes CDR1 SGDLS and CDR2 YYNGEE. Trimming pared 7 bases from V and 4 bases from J, leaving 23 bases between. The CDR3 spans 16 residues. CDR3 DNA sequence: TGTGCCAGCGCCGGGGGTGTAGTGGCAGACCCCTATGGCTACACCTTC. Translation: CASAGGVVADPYGYTF. Filled out from reference TRBV9 and TRBJ1-2, the complete variable domain reads DSGVTQTPKHLITATGQRVTLRCSPRSGDLSVYWYQQSLDQGLQFLIQYYNGEERAKGNILERFSAQQFPDLHSELNLSSLELGDSALYFCASAGGVVADPYGYTFGSGTRLTVV.

The chain joins TRBV7-2 to TRBJ1-2, with 7 nucleotides matching TRBD1. Germline assignment: CDR1 SGHTA and CDR2 FQGNSA. The CDR3 sequence is 16 residues long. V trimming: 1 base; J trimming: 4 bases; junction bases outside the gene matches: 9. The DNA of the CDR3 is TGTGCCAGCAGCTTAGATGAAGGCCGGACAGGCTATGGCTACACCTTC. Residues: CASSLDEGRTGYGYTF. The full variable domain, its missing parts supplied by reference TRBV7-2 and TRBJ1-2, is GAGVSQSPSNKVTEKGKDVELRCDPISGHTALYWYRQSLGQGLEFLIYFQGNSAPDKSGLPSDRFSAERTGGSVSTLTIQRTQQEDSAVYLCASSLDEGRTGYGYTFGSGTRLTVV.

This clone has just one count. J is TRBJ2-5 and V is TRBV11-2; 7 positions match TRBD1. CDR3 length: 14 amino acids. Germline V gene lookup returns CDR1 SGHAT and CDR2 FQNNGV. V shed 5 bases and J 5 bases; nucleotides not matched to a gene: 8. CDR3 sequence (DNA): TGTGCCAGCAGCCGAACCAGGGGGATTGAGACCCAGTACTTC. The encoded protein is CASSRTRGIETQYF.

The chain links TRBV18 to TRBJ1-6; TRBD1 is a possible D gene (5 bases). There are 13 residues in the CDR3. V was pared by 5 bases and J by 8 bases, with 10 bases between. Per germline, CDR1 KGHSH and CDR2 LQKENI. In DNA, the CDR3 is TGTGCCAGCTCAGAAAGGGACTATTCACCCCTCCACTTT. Protein: CASSERDYSPLHF.

The chain has TRBV2 and TRBJ1-6; 9 bases match TRBD1. This CDR3 has 16 amino acids. The V and J ends lost 5 bases and 5 bases, in that order; junction bases with no gene match: 7. The V gene's germline CDR1 is SNHLY and CDR2 FYNNEI. CDR3 region: CASSLDRGYDNSPLHF. CDR3 in DNA: TGTGCCAGCAGTCTGGACAGGGGATATGATAATTCACCCCTCCACTTT.

This clone was recorded only once. In DNA, the CDR3 is TGTGCCAGTAGTATAATTCCTGAGTCGAACACTGAAGCTTTCTTT. Protein: CASSIIPESNTEAFF. The chain recombines TRBV19 with TRBJ1-1, with D unresolved. Germline CDR1 is LNHDA and CDR2 is SQIVND (reference sequence). V lost 2 bases to trimming and J lost 1 base, with 11 bases between them. The CDR3 is 15 amino acids. Full variable domain (outside the CDR3, taken from reference TRBV19 and TRBJ1-1): DGGITQSPKYLFRKEGQNVTLSCEQNLNHDAMYWYRQDPGQGLRLIYYSQIVNDFQKGDIAEGYSVSREKKESFPLTVTSAQKNPTAFYLCASSIIPESNTEAFFGQGTRLTVV.

This clone was recorded once. CDR3: CASSPDRVRTDTQYF. The DNA for the CDR3 is TGCGCCAGCAGCCCAGACAGGGTTAGGACAGATACGCAGTATTTT. V usage is TRBV5-1 and J usage is TRBJ2-3; 7 bases fit TRBD1. This CDR3 spans 15 amino acids. The germline V gene has CDR1 SGHRS and CDR2 YFSETQ. V gave up 4 bases and J gave up 3 bases; unmatched junction bases: 8.

This sequence joins TRBV4-1 and TRBJ1-2, with D perhaps matching TRBD1 (6 bases). CDR3 size: 16 residues. V was pared by 0 bases and J by 6 bases, with 17 bases between. Germline-derived CDR1 and CDR2 are MGHRA and YSYEKL. CDR3 bases: TGCGCCAGCAGCCAAGAAGGATACAGGGTCGAAAATGGCTACACCTTC. Residues: CASSQEGYRVENGYTF.

This chain joins TRBV14 and TRBJ1-3, with D possibly TRBD1 on 6 matching bases. CDR3 length equals 16 residues. The V and J ends lost 4 bases and 0 bases respectively, with 13 bases between them. Germline CDR1 SGHDN, CDR2 FVKESK. The CDR3 sequence: CASSRGTTISGNTIYF. The CDR3 nucleotides read TGTGCCAGCAGCCGGGGGACAACGATCTCTGGAAACACCATATATTTT. Together with reference TRBV14 and TRBJ1-3, the CDR3 gives the full variable domain: EAGVTQFPSHSVIEKGQTVTLRCDPISGHDNLYWYRRVMGKEIKFLLHFVKESKQDESGMPNNRFLAERTGGTYSTLKVQPAELEDSGVYFCASSRGTTISGNTIYFGEGSWLTVV.

The rearrangement joins TRBV27 to TRBJ2-1, with a weak D call TRBD2 (5 bases). Germline-derived CDR1 and CDR2 are MNHEY and SMNVEV (reference sequence). The CDR3 has 15 amino acids. The V end lost 7 bases, the J end lost 6 bases, and 19 bases lay between the germline ends. The CDR3 region is CASIPSWTETNEQFF. CDR3 nucleotide sequence: TGTGCCAGCATTCCTAGCTGGACGGAAACCAATGAGCAGTTCTTC.

V gene TRBV6-4 combines with J gene TRBJ1-6; D is possibly TRBD1 (5 bases). CDR1 MRHNA and CDR2 SNTAGT come from the germline V gene. Trimming cost V 5 bases and J 9 bases, with 23 bases left between them. The CDR3 spans 17 residues. CDR3 residues: CASSLLRRGGIGSPLHF. DNA for the CDR3: TGTGCCAGCAGTCTCCTACGAAGGGGAGGGATCGGTTCACCCCTCCACTTT.

The V call is TRBV7-3, the J call TRBJ1-1; D possibly corresponds to TRBD1 (6 bases). Germline CDR1 is SGHTA and CDR2 is FQGTGA. The CDR3 has 16 amino acids. V lost 4 bases and J 1 base, leaving 16 bases between the germline ends. DNA for the CDR3: TGTGCCAGCAGCTCACCCGACAGGCCCGAGAACACTGAAGCTTTCTTT. Translated, it gives CASSSPDRPENTEAFF.

This clone was recorded only once. The chain combines TRBV2 with TRBJ2-3; perhaps TRBD2 as D (5 bases). This CDR3 has 14 amino acids. Trimming took off 4 bases at V and 2 bases at J, with 10 bases between the two ends. The V gene's germline CDR1 is SNHLY and CDR2 FYNNEI. The CDR3 bases are TGTGCCAGCAGTGTTGGGAGTGACACAGATACGCAGTATTTT. Translated, it gives CASSVGSDTDTQYF.

The chain recombines TRBV15 with TRBJ2-7; maybe TRBD1 (5 bases). The CDR3 sequence is 15 residues long. CDR1 LNHNV and CDR2 YYDKDF come from the germline V gene (reference sequence). V was pared by 3 bases and J by 3 bases, with 15 bases between. The CDR3 coding sequence is TGTGCCACCAGCAGTCCCGTATCAGGGCACTACGAGCAGTACTTC. It specifies CATSSPVSGHYEQYF.

The J gene is TRBJ2-7, the V gene TRBV5-1, with D possibly TRBD1 on 6 matching bases. The germline V and J ends were trimmed by 0 bases and 6 bases, with 10 bases remaining between them. Germline-derived CDR1 and CDR2 are SGHRS and YFSETQ. CDR3 length: 13 amino acids. In DNA, the CDR3 is TGCGCCAGCAGCTTGGGGCAGGGGAGCGAGCAGTACTTC. Protein: CASSLGQGSEQYF.

This clone was seen only a few times. This chain connects TRBV7-9 to TRBJ2-5; maybe TRBD2 (5 bases). Trimming stripped 3 bases from V and 2 bases from J, with 13 bases between. CDR3 size: 15 residues. Germline-derived CDR1 and CDR2 are SEHNR and FQNEAQ (reference sequence). In DNA, the CDR3 is TGTGCCAGCAGCTTCCGGTTGGGAGCACAAGAGACCCAGTACTTC. Its translation: CASSFRLGAQETQYF.

This rearrangement joins TRBV5-1 to TRBJ2-7; D perhaps matches TRBD1 (6 bases). V was trimmed by 2 bases and J by 1 base, leaving 10 bases between them. CDR1 and CDR2 (germline): SGHRS, YFSETQ. This CDR3 spans 14 amino acids. In DNA, the CDR3 is TGCGCCAGCAGCTTTCAGGGGTCTTCCTACGAGCAGTACTTC. This gives the protein CASSFQGSSYEQYF.

This rearrangement joins TRBV19 to TRBJ2-3; no definite D call. Germline V gene lookup returns CDR1 LNHDA and CDR2 SQIVND (reference sequence). Between the trimmed V and J ends, which lost 6 bases and 0 bases, there was a span of 4 bases. The CDR3 is made up of 12 amino acids. In nucleotides, the CDR3 is TGTGCCAGTAGCCTGAGCACAGATACGCAGTATTTT. Its translation: CASSLSTDTQYF.

The chain carries TRBV10-3 and TRBJ1-1; TRBD1 is a possible D gene (6 bases). V dropped 0 bases and J dropped 0 bases, with 8 bases sitting between them. CDR3 size: 15 residues. Germline V CDR1 and CDR2: ENHRY, SYGVKD. For the CDR3, the DNA is TGTGCCATCAGTGAGTCGGGGGCCGTGAACACTGAAGCTTTCTTT. It codes for CAISESGAVNTEAFF.